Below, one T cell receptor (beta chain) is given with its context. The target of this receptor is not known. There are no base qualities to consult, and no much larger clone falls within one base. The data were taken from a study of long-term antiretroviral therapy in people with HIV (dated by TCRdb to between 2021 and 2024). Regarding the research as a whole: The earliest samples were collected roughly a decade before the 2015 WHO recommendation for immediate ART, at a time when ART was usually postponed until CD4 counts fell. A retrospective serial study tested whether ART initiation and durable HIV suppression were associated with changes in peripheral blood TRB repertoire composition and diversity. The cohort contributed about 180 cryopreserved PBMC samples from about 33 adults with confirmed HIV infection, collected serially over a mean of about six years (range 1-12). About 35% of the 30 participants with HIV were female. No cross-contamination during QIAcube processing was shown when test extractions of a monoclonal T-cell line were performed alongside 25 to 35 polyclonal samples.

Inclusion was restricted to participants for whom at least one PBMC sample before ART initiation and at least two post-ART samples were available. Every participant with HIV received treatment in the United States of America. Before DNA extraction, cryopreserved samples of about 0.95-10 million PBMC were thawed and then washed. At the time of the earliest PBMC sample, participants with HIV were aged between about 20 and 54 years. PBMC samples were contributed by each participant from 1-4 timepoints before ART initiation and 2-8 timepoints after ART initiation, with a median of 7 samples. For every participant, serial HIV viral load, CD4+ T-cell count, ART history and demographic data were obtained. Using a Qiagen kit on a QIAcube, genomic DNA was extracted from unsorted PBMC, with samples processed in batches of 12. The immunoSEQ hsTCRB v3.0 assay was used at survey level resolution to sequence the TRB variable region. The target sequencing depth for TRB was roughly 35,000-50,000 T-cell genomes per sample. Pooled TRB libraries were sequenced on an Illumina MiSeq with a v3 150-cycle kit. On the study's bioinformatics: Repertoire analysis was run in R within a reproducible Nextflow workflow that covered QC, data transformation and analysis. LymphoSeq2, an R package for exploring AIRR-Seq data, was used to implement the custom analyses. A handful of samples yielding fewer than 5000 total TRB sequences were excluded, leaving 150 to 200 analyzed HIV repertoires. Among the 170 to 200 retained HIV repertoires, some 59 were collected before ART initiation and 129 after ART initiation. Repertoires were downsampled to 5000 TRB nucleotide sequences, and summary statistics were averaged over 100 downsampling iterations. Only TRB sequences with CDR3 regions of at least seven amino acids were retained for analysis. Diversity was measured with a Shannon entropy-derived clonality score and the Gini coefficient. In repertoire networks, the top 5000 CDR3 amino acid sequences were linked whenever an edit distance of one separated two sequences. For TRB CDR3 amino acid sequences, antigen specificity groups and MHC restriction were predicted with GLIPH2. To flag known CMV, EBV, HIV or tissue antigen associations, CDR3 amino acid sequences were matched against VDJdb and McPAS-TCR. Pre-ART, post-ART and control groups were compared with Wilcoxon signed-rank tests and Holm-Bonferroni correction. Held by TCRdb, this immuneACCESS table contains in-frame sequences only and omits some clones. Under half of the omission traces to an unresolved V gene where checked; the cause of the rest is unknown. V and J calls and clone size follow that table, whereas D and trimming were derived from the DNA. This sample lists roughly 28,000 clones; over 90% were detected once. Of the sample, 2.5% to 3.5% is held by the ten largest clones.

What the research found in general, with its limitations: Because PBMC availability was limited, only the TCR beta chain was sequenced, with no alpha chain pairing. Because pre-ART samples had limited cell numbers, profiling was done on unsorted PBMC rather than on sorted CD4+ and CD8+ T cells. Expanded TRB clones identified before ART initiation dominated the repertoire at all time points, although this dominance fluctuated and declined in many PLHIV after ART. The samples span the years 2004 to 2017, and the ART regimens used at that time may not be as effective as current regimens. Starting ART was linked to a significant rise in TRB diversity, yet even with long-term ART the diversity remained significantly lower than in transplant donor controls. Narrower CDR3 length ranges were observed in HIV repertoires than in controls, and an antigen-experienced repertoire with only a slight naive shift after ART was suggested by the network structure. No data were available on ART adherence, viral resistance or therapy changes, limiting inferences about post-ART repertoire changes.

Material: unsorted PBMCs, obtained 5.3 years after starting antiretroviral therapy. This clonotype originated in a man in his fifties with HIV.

The CDR3 protein sequence reads: CASWGQGAPGYTF. DNA sequence: TGTGCCAGCTGGGGACAGGGGGCGCCTGGCTACACCTTC. The chain links TRBV19 with TRBJ1-2, and TRBD1 matches 12 of the central bases. V is pruned by 9 bases and J by 7 bases, leaving 6 bases of the junction without a gene match. Its CDR3 holds 13 amino acids, cysteine through phenylalanine. The retained sequence is limited to the CDR3, 39 bases, with the frame set at the first base. CDR1 LNHDA and CDR2 SQIVND were looked up in the germline V gene (reference sequence).